The TCR beta chain under discussion was sequenced for a study of identical twins. Points on this clonotype: The junction does not match germline at one end; this may be a read error.

After template switching added a universal primer site, the resulting cDNA carried unique molecular identifiers. Each CDR3 protein is one row after TCRdb ran MiXCR on the 5' RACE reads. Of some 250,000 distinct CDR3 sequences in the sample, approximately 5.9% were seen once. These data were also reused for a study on T cells expressing NK-cell markers. That study reports: Dominant NKG2C+ clonotype frequencies of roughly 1.0-7.5% of CD8+ T cells were measured in over 5 donors. Whether expanded NKG2C+ T cell clones recognized HCMV stayed uncertain.

Sequencing was performed on CD8+ T cells sorted from blood. The origin of this receptor is a woman between 18 and 29 years old in good health.

As DNA, the CDR3 is TGTGCCGGCAGCCAAGTTCGTCTAGCGGGAGGGTATGAGCAGTTCTTC. It is translated as CAGSQVRLAGGYEQFF. V is TRBV14 and J is TRBJ2-1; 12 bases are a match to TRBD2. Germline lookup yields CDR1 SGHDN and CDR2 FVKESK. This CDR3 has 16 amino acids.